These 32 T cell receptor beta chains came from one sample sequenced in a study of shared clonotypes between healthy human individuals. This table comes from immunoSEQ multiplex PCR, and its TCRdb copy is limited to in-frame clones, with some not included. This sample carries some 300,000 clones, about 70% of them seen once, and the ten largest clones take around 9.3%. The specimen sequenced was memory CD4+ T cells sorted from blood. Subset here: CD45RA-negative fraction. The receptors originated from a man aged 25-45 years in good health.

This rearrangement joins TRBV18 to TRBJ2-5; D may be TRBD2 (6 bases). The CDR3 consists of 16 residues. CDR1 is KGHSH and CDR2 is LQKENI in the germline V gene. Trimming stripped 0 bases from V and 1 base from J, with 12 bases between. CDR3 in amino acids: CASSPPASGPQETQYF. The CDR3 nucleotides are TGTGCCAGCTCACCACCGGCCAGCGGGCCCCAAGAGACCCAGTACTTC.

Concerning this clone itself: Just one base apart from a much larger clone, this may be a read error. The chain is built from TRBV7-8 and TRBJ1-1; 7 bases line up with TRBD1. This CDR3 is 14 amino acids long. Germline lookup yields CDR1 SGHVS and CDR2 FQNEAQ. The V gene end was trimmed by 1 base and the J gene end by 1 base; junction bases not matched to a gene: 0. DNA of the CDR3: TGTGCCAGCAGCTTAGGACAGGGGAACACTGAAGCTTTCTTT. It codes for CASSLGQGNTEAFF.

This chain links TRBV21-1 with TRBJ2-7; the table's D call of TRBD1 was not tested on the DNA. TRBV21-1 is listed as a pseudogene. The CDR3 extends over 13 amino acids. CDR3 protein: CASINPVSYEQYF. CDR3 sequence (DNA): TGTGCCAGCATCAATCCAGTCTCCTACGAGCAGTACTTC.

The chain combines TRBV9 with TRBJ2-7, with 8 bases matching TRBD1. The CDR3 extends over 14 amino acids. Germline CDR1 SGDLS, CDR2 YYNGEE. Trimming at V came to 2 bases and at J to 4 bases, leaving 5 bases not matched to a gene. The CDR3 sequence: CASSVTGTGYEQYF. The CDR3 nucleotides are TGTGCCAGCAGCGTCACCGGGACAGGTTACGAGCAGTACTTC.

The table lists this clone with many counts. The chain carries TRBV19 and TRBJ1-1, with TRBD1 matching over 7 bases. The CDR3 is 12 amino acids. The germline CDR1 and CDR2 sequences are LNHDA and SQIVND (reference sequence). V shed 5 bases, J shed 6 bases, and the junction held 3 bases outside the gene matches. Here the CDR3 DNA reads TGTGCCAGTAGTCGGCAGGGGGCTGAAGCTTTCTTT. Translated, it gives CASSRQGAEAFF.

The chain combines TRBV5-1 with TRBJ2-5; a possible D gene is TRBD2 (5 bases). This CDR3 is built from 14 residues. Looked up from germline, CDR1 is SGHRS and CDR2 is YFSETQ. Trimming took 4 bases from V and 5 from J, leaving 15 bases between them. The CDR3 reads CASSLAPRGETQYF. The CDR3 DNA reads TGCGCCAGCAGCCTAGCACCGAGAGGGGAGACCCAGTACTTC.

This clone was counted a single time. Its ends do not fully match the called genes, so a read error is possible. This specimen includes other DNA sequences encoding the same CDR3. The chain recombines TRBV7-7 with TRBJ2-1; a weak D match, TRBD1 (6 bases). CDR1 and CDR2 from the germline V gene are SSHAT and FNYEAQ (reference sequence). The CDR3 is made up of 15 amino acids. The CDR3, as DNA: TGTGCTAGCAGCTTAGGTCAGGGGTCGTACAATGAGCAGTTCTTC. Encoded protein: CASSLGQGSYNEQFF.

In this sample, this clone turned up many times. This chain uses TRBV7-9 with TRBJ1-1; tentative D call: TRBD1 (6 bases). Per the germline V gene, CDR1 is SEHNR and CDR2 is FQNEAQ (reference sequence). The CDR3 consists of 12 residues. Deletions cut 5 bases from V and 11 bases from J, with 15 bases between. For the CDR3, the DNA is TGTGCCAGCAGCCCACAGGGTGAATCTGCTTTCTTT. Amino acid sequence: CASSPQGESAFF.

The chain couples TRBV5-1 to TRBJ2-1; 12 bases are shared with TRBD2. The germline V gene has CDR1 SGHRS and CDR2 YFSETQ. V gave up 0 bases and J gave up 5 bases; unmatched junction bases: 9. The CDR3 has 18 residues. CDR3 residues: CASSLDFGLAGIDNEQFF. CDR3 nucleotide sequence: TGCGCCAGCAGCTTGGATTTCGGACTAGCGGGAATTGACAATGAGCAGTTCTTC.

This chain connects TRBV7-9 to TRBJ2-2; possibly TRBD1 for D (5 bases). Germline CDR1 and CDR2: SEHNR and FQNEAQ (reference sequence). V was shortened by 4 bases and J by 7 bases, with 13 bases between the two germline ends. The CDR3 sequence is 14 residues long. The CDR3 region is CASSWQGPGGELFF. The CDR3 nucleotides are TGTGCCAGCAGCTGGCAGGGCCCGGGCGGGGAGCTGTTTTTT.

The V call is TRBV13, the J call TRBJ2-5; TRBD1 might be the D (5 bases). The J call is doubtful: the DNA matches TRBJ2-7 better. CDR1 is PRHDT and CDR2 is FYEKMQ in the germline V gene (reference sequence). The CDR3 runs 13 residues. DNA of the CDR3: TGTGCCAGCAGCCCAAGGGGTTCCTACGAGCAGTACTTC. Residues: CASSPRGSYEQYF.

The rearrangement joins TRBV11-2 to TRBJ2-7; D gene uncertain. CDR1 and CDR2 (germline): SGHAT, FQNNGV. There are 13 residues in the CDR3. The V gene lost 1 base and the J gene lost 5 bases, with 9 bases spanning the gap. CDR3 protein: CASSLVLADEQYF. The CDR3 nucleotides read TGTGCCAGCAGCTTAGTTCTTGCGGACGAGCAGTACTTC.

This chain links TRBV4-1 with TRBJ1-2; no clear D. This CDR3 has 15 residues. Looked up from germline, CDR1 is MGHRA and CDR2 is YSYEKL. Trimming pared 2 bases from V and 5 bases from J, leaving 15 bases between. DNA for the CDR3: TGCGCCAGCAGCCAACCAGGACCGGTCGCGTATGGCTACACCTTC. It encodes CASSQPGPVAYGYTF.

The chain employs TRBV19 and TRBJ2-1; TRBD1 matches 9 bases. Germline loops: CDR1 LNHDA, CDR2 SQIVND (reference sequence). J was trimmed by 0 bases and V by 4 bases; bases with no gene match: 7. The CDR3 spans 17 residues. The CDR3 sequence: CASSTRTGVSSYNEQFF. The CDR3 nucleotides are TGTGCCAGTAGTACAAGGACAGGGGTCAGCTCCTACAATGAGCAGTTCTTC.

The chain combines TRBV5-1 with TRBJ2-7; D unresolved. Trimming stripped 1 base from V and 2 bases from J, with 10 bases between. The CDR3 sequence is 14 residues long. The V gene's germline CDR1 is SGHRS and CDR2 YFSETQ. CDR3 loop: CASSLSGTPYEQYF. The CDR3 DNA follows: TGCGCCAGCAGCTTGTCCGGAACCCCCTACGAGCAGTACTTC.

The chain has TRBV27 and TRBJ2-7; 10 bases map to TRBD1. Germline CDR1 is MNHEY and CDR2 is SMNVEV (reference sequence). The CDR3 runs 15 residues. J lost 5 bases, V lost 3 bases, and 7 bases had no gene match. The CDR3 nucleotides are TGTGCCAGCAGTTTGACAGGGGGCGGCGTCCACGAGCAGTACTTC. Translated, it gives CASSLTGGGVHEQYF.

This clone came up a few times. The chain is built from TRBV6-5 and TRBJ2-5; 11 nucleotides align to TRBD2. This CDR3 has 14 residues. Germline V CDR1 and CDR2: MNHEY, SVGAGI. With 6 bases clipped from V and 3 bases from J, the junction kept 3 bases outside the gene matches. The CDR3 region is CASSGTSGKETQYF. In nucleotides, the CDR3 is TGTGCCAGCAGCGGGACTAGCGGTAAAGAGACCCAGTACTTC.

The rearrangement uses TRBV27 and TRBJ2-1; 11 bases line up with TRBD2. The CDR3 is 15 amino acids. J gave up 8 bases and V 4 bases, and 7 bases lay outside the gene matches. Germline V gene sequence: CDR1 MNHEY, CDR2 SMNVEV (reference sequence). CDR3 in DNA: TGTGCCAGCAGTTACGGACTAGCGGGTCTGTATGAGCAGTTCTTC. Translated, it gives CASSYGLAGLYEQFF.

The table lists this clone with a few counts. V usage is TRBV7-9 and J usage is TRBJ2-2; 7 positions match TRBD2. The germline CDR1 and CDR2 sequences are SEHNR and FQNEAQ (reference sequence). The CDR3 runs to 16 residues. Trimming took 6 bases from V and 4 from J; bases not matched to a gene: 11. The CDR3 coding sequence is TGTGCCAGCAGGATCAGCGGGGCCGTTGGCACCGGGGAGCTGTTTTTT. Translation gives CASRISGAVGTGELFF.

The rearrangement links TRBV9 to TRBJ2-2, with 9 bases matching TRBD2. The CDR3 has 17 amino acids. V was clipped by 0 bases and J by 1 base; unmatched bases: 4. Germline CDR1 and CDR2: SGDLS and YYNGEE. Here the CDR3 DNA reads TGTGCCAGCAGCGTAGTCCCTAGCGGGAAGAACACCGGGGAGCTGTTTTTT. This gives the protein CASSVVPSGKNTGELFF.

The genes are TRBV7-9 and TRBJ2-7, with D possibly being TRBD1 (6 bases). The CDR3 length is 14 residues. Trimming took off 5 bases at V and 2 bases at J, with 13 bases between the two ends. Germline V lookup: CDR1 SEHNR, CDR2 FQNEAQ (reference sequence). This chain's CDR3 is CASSPRGIPYEQYF. CDR3 nucleotide sequence: TGTGCCAGCAGCCCAAGGGGGATCCCCTACGAGCAGTACTTC.

The chain has TRBV11-1 and TRBJ2-1, with 14 positions matching TRBD2. The CDR3 totals 16 residues. Germline values: CDR1 SGHAT, CDR2 FQDESV (reference sequence). V trimming: 1 base; J trimming: 10 bases; junction bases outside the gene matches: 6. CDR3 region: CASSLGGLAGEDEQFF. In nucleotides, the CDR3 is TGTGCCAGCAGCTTAGGGGGACTAGCGGGAGAGGACGAGCAGTTCTTC.

This sequence joins TRBV10-2 and TRBJ2-1; the match to TRBD2 covers 10 bases. Germline assignment: CDR1 WSHSY and CDR2 SAAADI. This CDR3 comprises 15 residues. V lost 2 bases to trimming and J lost 8 bases; unmatched junction nucleotides: 6. In DNA, the CDR3 is TGCGCCAGCAGTGAGAGGGTAGCGGGAGGTGATGAGCAGTTCTTC. It codes for CASSERVAGGDEQFF.

This sequence joins TRBV9 and TRBJ1-2; D is possibly TRBD1 (5 bases). The CDR3 totals 14 residues. Germline loops: CDR1 SGDLS, CDR2 YYNGEE. V was pared by 3 bases and J by 4 bases, with 13 bases between. The CDR3 reads CASSGGRQTYGYTF. In nucleotides, the CDR3 is TGTGCCAGCAGCGGGGGCAGACAAACCTATGGCTACACCTTC.

The chain combines TRBV28 with TRBJ1-2; 12 bases are a match to TRBD1. Losses at the gene ends were 7 bases for V and 7 bases for J; bases not matched to a gene: 10. The CDR3 is 15 amino acids. The V gene's germline CDR1 is MDHEN and CDR2 SYDVKM. CDR3: CASTSTGTGGRGYTF. DNA for the CDR3: TGTGCCAGCACCTCGACCGGGACAGGGGGCCGTGGCTACACCTTC.

The chain carries TRBV25-1 and TRBJ1-1, with D maybe TRBD1 (6 bases). CDR1 is MGHDK and CDR2 is SYGVNS in the germline V gene. Trimming cost V 4 bases and J 4 bases, with 22 bases left between them. There are 17 residues in the CDR3. CDR3 protein: CASSGPAIDRQTTEAFF. In DNA form, the CDR3 reads TGTGCCAGCAGTGGCCCCGCGATCGACAGGCAAACCACTGAAGCTTTCTTT.

The genes are TRBV2 and TRBJ2-3, with 7 bases fitting TRBD2. The V and J ends lost 4 bases and 4 bases, in that order; junction bases with no gene match: 2. Germline CDR1 reads SNHLY; CDR2 reads FYNNEI. This CDR3 contains 13 residues. The CDR3 loop reads CASSVGGADTQYF. The CDR3, as DNA: TGTGCCAGCAGTGTGGGGGGGGCAGATACGCAGTATTTT.

The chain is built from TRBV21-1 and TRBJ2-7; the D call TRBD2 from the table was never checked on the DNA. TRBV21-1 is a known pseudogene. The CDR3 has 12 residues. CDR3 region: CASSGGDYEQYF. The CDR3 region has the DNA TGTGCCAGCAGCGGAGGCGACTACGAGCAGTACTTC.

The chain carries TRBV27 and TRBJ2-7; the D gene is possibly TRBD2 (6 bases). Germline V CDR1 and CDR2: MNHEY, SMNVEV (reference sequence). Trimming cost V 5 bases and J 0 bases, with 11 bases left between them. The CDR3 consists of 14 residues. The CDR3 region is CASSRDGSSYEQYF. The CDR3 DNA is TGTGCCAGCAGTCGGGACGGGAGCTCCTACGAGCAGTACTTC.

This sequence joins TRBV7-9 and TRBJ1-2, with 9 nucleotides matching TRBD1. Trimming removed 5 bases from V and 4 bases from J; junction bases left unmatched: 11. Germline values: CDR1 SEHNR, CDR2 FQNEAQ (reference sequence). This CDR3 comprises 16 residues. The CDR3 DNA sequence: TGTGCCAGCAGCCCAGGCCCGGGACAGGGAGGCTATGGCTACACCTTC. It yields the protein CASSPGPGQGGYGYTF.

The rearrangement joins TRBV18 to TRBJ2-7; 10 positions agree with TRBD1. The V and J ends lost 2 bases and 6 bases, in that order; junction bases with no gene match: 7. The CDR3 is 15 amino acids. Looked up from germline, CDR1 is KGHSH and CDR2 is LQKENI. CDR3 bases: TGTGCCAGCTCACCAAAAGGGACAGGGGACGGCGAGCAGTACTTC. Translated: CASSPKGTGDGEQYF.

The rearrangement links TRBV6-1 to TRBJ2-6; 10 bases are a match to TRBD2. Germline CDR1 is MNHNS and CDR2 is SASEGT. The CDR3 length is 16 residues. V was pared by 4 bases and J by 0 bases, with 0 bases of the junction left unmatched. The CDR3: CASSGLAGSGANVLTF. The CDR3 region has the DNA TGTGCCAGCAGTGGACTAGCGGGCTCTGGGGCCAACGTCCTGACTTTC.